The source of this T cell receptor beta chain is a study of T cell responses to AZD1222 COVID-19 vaccine listed by TCRdb under 2021. At the level of the whole study: AZD1222 recipients given second doses at about 4 weeks or at about 12 weeks were pooled, since spike-specific TCR depth and breadth were not found to differ between the two schedules. TCR sequencing was performed for 230 to 250 trial participants, of whom roughly 200 were given two doses of AZD1222 and about 25 were given two doses of MenACWY control vaccine. Trial participants were enrolled by age into 18-55, 56-69 and 70-plus year subgroups, with 148, 28 and 57 TCR-sequenced participants respectively.

The time point label for this specimen denotes: baseline before first vaccination. Samples from vaccinated people were obtained from the UK trials COV001 and COV002, which included a single-blind randomized controlled phase 2/3 trial of AZD1222 (ChAdOx1 nCoV-19) in healthy adults. For TCRbeta chain sequencing, PBMC samples were collected from trial participants at day 0 and at day 28 after the second dose. Including the terminal cysteine and phenylalanine, the CDR3 comprises 16 residues. The CDR3 DNA has 48 bases and is translated from base 1. Reading the germline V gene (reference sequence) gives CDR1 LGHDT and CDR2 YNNKEL. V is clipped by 0 bases and J by 8 bases, and the sequence between their germline boundaries is 16 bases long. The CDR3 regions of human TCRbeta chains were subjected to immunosequencing. Per the source publication's procedure: TCRs in the repertoires were matched against a reference library of SARS-CoV-2-specific TCRs that had been generated with the MIRA antigen-specificity platform. Breadth was defined as the fraction of unique TCRs that were SARS-CoV-2-associated, and depth was defined as the fraction of total T cells that were SARS-CoV-2-associated. Each spike-specific TCR was assigned to its reactive spike region and to a CD4 or CD8 class using the MIRA data. Log10-transformed breadth and depth values were compared by one-way ANOVA with Sidak's multiple comparisons tests. TCRdb limited this immuneACCESS table to in-frame rearrangements with V and J called. A share of clones is missing; checked studies link under half to unresolved V genes, and the rest is unexplained. The DNA was the basis for D and trimming; V, J and clone size are from that table. This sample is represented by 85,000 to 100,000 clones; 85% to 90% of them were singletons. Together, the top ten hold about 3.9% of the sample.

What the research found in general, with its limitations: The whole spike protein was spanned by vaccine-associated CD4 TCRs, and dominant responses were seen in regions 160-218 and 743-854. Spike-specific TCR breadth and depth rose significantly after two AZD1222 doses compared with day 0 and with MenACWY recipients. Only six AZD1222 recipients were SARS-CoV-2 seropositive at baseline, limiting conclusions about previously exposed vaccinees. Because no day 14 peak-response samples were available, repertoires were characterized only after the peak T cell response. The 56-69-year group was small, and its depth increase did not reach significance, likely because of low power. Participants were mostly white British, with more females than males. The authors suggested clonal diversity may have been underestimated. Reportedly, close to half of the unique spike-specific TCRs recognized epitopes lying outside the regions that are mutated in the B.1.351 and B.1.1.7 variants.

With regard to this clone: It lacks a known antigen. The record has no base qualities; no much larger clone is one base away.

The chain couples TRBV3-1 (or the pseudogene TRBV3-2) to TRBJ1-4; 6 matching bases give a weak D call of TRBD1. The sample in question was peripheral blood, obtained on day 0 of AZD1222 vaccination. The sequence derives from an adult in good health. The sequenced DNA is TGTGCCAGCAGCCAAGACTCGGCAGGGGAGGGCGAAAAACTGTTTTTT. It translates as CASSQDSAGEGEKLFF.